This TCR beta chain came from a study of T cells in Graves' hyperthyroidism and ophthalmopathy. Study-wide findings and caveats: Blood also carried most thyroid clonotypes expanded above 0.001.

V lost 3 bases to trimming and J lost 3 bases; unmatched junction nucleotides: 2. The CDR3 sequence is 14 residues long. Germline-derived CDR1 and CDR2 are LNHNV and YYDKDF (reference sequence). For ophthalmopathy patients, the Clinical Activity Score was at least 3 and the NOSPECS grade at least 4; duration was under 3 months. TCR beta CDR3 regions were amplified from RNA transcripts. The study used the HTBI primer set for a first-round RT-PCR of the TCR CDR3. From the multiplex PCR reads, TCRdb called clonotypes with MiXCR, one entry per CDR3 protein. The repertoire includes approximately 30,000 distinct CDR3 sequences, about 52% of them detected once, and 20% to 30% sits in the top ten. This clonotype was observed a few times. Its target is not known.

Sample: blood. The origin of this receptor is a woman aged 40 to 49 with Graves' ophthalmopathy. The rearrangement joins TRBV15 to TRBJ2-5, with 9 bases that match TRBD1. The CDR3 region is CATSRRDREETQYF. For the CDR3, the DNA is TGTGCCACCAGCAGGAGGGACAGGGAAGAGACCCAGTACTTC.